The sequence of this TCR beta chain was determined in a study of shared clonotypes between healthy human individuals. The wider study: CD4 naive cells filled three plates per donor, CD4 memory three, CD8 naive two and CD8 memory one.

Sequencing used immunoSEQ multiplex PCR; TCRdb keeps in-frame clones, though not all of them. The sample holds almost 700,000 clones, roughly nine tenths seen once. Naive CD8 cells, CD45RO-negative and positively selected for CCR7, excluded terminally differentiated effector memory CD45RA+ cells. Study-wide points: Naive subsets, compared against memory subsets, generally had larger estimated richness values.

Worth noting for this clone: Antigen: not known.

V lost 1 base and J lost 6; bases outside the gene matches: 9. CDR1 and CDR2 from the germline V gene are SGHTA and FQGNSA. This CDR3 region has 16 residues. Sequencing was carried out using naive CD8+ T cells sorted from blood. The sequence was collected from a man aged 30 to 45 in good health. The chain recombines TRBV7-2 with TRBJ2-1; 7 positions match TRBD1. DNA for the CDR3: TGTGCCAGCAGCTTAGTATGGAGACAGGGCGGCAATGAGCAGTTCTTC. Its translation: CASSLVWRQGGNEQFF.